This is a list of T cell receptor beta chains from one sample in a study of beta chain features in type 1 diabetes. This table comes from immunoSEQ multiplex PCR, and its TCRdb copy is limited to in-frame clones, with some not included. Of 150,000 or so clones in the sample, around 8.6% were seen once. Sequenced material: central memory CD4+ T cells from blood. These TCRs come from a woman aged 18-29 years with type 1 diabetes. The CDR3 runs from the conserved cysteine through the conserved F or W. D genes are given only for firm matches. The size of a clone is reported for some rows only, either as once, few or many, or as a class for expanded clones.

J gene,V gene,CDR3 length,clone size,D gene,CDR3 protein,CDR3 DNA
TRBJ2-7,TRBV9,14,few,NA,CASSVDPGTYEQYF,TGTGCCAGCAGCGTAGATCCAGGTACCTACGAGCAGTACTTC
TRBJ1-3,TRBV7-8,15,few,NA,CASSSDRGTGNTIYF,TGTGCCAGCAGCTCGGACAGAGGAACTGGAAACACCATATATTTT
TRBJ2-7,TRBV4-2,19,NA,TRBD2,CASSQGNGGLAGTKYEQYF,TGTGCCAGCAGCCAAGGGAATGGTGGGCTAGCGGGGACCAAATACGAGCAGTACTTC
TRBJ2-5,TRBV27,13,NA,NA,CASSPRGRETQYF,TGTGCCAGCAGTCCCAGGGGCCGGGAGACCCAGTACTTC
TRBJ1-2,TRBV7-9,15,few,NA,CASSLALAGQDGYTF,TGTGCCAGCAGCTTAGCGCTGGCAGGGCAGGATGGCTACACCTTC
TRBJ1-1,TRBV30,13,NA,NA,CAWEPGAGTEAFF,TGTGCCTGGGAGCCAGGGGCAGGGACTGAAGCTTTCTTT
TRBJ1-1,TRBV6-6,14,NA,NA,CASKRQEEYTEAFF,TGTGCCAGCAAAAGACAGGAAGAGTACACTGAAGCTTTCTTT
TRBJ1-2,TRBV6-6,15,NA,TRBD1,CASSYSGTGSYGYTF,TGTGCCAGCAGTTATTCGGGGACAGGGTCCTATGGCTACACCTTC
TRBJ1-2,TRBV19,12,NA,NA,CASSIPGWGYTF,TGTGCCAGTAGTATACCGGGTTGGGGCTACACCTTC
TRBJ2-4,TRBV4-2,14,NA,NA,CASSQDLRVNIQYF,TGTGCCAGCAGCCAAGATCTCAGGGTGAACATTCAGTACTTC
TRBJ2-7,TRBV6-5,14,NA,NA,CASRTSGLPYEQYF,TGTGCCAGCAGGACTTCGGGACTCCCATACGAGCAGTACTTC
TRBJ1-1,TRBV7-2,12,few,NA,CASSLVGTKAFF,TGTGCCAGCAGCTTAGTTGGGACAAAAGCTTTCTTT
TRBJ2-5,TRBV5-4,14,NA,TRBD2,CASKLRGGQETQYF,TGTGCCAGCAAGCTCCGCGGGGGCCAAGAGACCCAGTACTTC
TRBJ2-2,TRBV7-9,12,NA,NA,CASSSPTGELFF,TGTGCCAGCAGCTCCCCGACTGGGGAGCTGTTTTTT
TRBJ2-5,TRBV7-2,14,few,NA,CASSLQRSQETQYF,TGTGCCAGCAGCTTACAGCGCTCCCAAGAGACCCAGTACTTC
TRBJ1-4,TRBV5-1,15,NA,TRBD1,CASTPQGQQNEKLFF,TGCGCCAGCACCCCTCAGGGACAGCAGAATGAAAAACTGTTTTTT
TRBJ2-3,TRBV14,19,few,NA,CASSQDRRAGFSSADTQYF,TGTGCCAGCAGCCAAGATCGCAGGGCGGGGTTTTCGAGCGCAGATACGCAGTATTTT
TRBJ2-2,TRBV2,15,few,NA,CASSELSGSPGELFF,TGTGCCAGCAGTGAATTATCAGGGTCCCCCGGGGAGCTGTTTTTT
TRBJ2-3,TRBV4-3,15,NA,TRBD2,CASSLGTRGTDTQYF,TGCGCCAGCAGCCTTGGGACTAGGGGCACAGATACGCAGTATTTT
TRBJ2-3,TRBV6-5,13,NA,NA,CASSYGGPDTQYF,TGTGCCAGCAGTTACGGCGGGCCAGATACGCAGTATTTT
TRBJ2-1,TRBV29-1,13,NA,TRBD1,CSVGDRRYNEQFF,TGCAGCGTTGGGGACAGAAGATACAATGAGCAGTTCTTC
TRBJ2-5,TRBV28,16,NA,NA,CASSSYLAYLQETQYF,TGTGCCAGCAGTTCCTATCTAGCTTACCTCCAAGAGACCCAGTACTTC
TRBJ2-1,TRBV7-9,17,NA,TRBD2,CASSSQRSSGSYNEQFF,TGTGCCAGCAGCTCTCAACGATCTAGCGGGAGTTACAATGAGCAGTTCTTC
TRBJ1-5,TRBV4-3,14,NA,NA,CASSQDGSNQPQHF,TGCGCCAGCAGCCAAGATGGCAGTAATCAGCCCCAGCATTTT
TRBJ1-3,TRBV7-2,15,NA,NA,CASSFDTGSGNTIYF,TGTGCCAGCAGCTTCGACACAGGGTCGGGAAACACCATATATTTT
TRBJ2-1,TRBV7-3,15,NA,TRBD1,CASSVGQGIYNEQFF,TGTGCCAGCAGCGTCGGACAGGGTATATACAATGAGCAGTTCTTC
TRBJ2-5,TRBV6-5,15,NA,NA,CASSYGGSFEETQYF,TGTGCCAGCAGTTACGGCGGCAGCTTCGAAGAGACCCAGTACTTC
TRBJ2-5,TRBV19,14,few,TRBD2,CASSKGLARETQYF,TGTGCCAGTAGTAAGGGACTAGCAAGGGAGACCCAGTACTTC
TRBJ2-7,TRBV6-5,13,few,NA,CASSSDRIYEQYF,TGTGCCAGCAGTTCAGACAGGATTTACGAGCAGTACTTC
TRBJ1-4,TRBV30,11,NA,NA,CAWSVRGQLFF,TGTGCCTGGAGTGTCAGGGGTCAATTGTTTTTT
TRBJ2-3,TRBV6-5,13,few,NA,CASSYRSTDTQYF,TGTGCCAGCAGTTATAGAAGCACAGATACGCAGTATTTT
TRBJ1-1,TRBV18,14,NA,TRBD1,CASSPRTGNTEAFF,TGTGCCAGCTCACCCCGGACAGGTAACACTGAAGCTTTCTTT
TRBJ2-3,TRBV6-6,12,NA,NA,CASTEYTDTQYF,TGTGCCAGCACCGAGTACACAGATACGCAGTATTTT